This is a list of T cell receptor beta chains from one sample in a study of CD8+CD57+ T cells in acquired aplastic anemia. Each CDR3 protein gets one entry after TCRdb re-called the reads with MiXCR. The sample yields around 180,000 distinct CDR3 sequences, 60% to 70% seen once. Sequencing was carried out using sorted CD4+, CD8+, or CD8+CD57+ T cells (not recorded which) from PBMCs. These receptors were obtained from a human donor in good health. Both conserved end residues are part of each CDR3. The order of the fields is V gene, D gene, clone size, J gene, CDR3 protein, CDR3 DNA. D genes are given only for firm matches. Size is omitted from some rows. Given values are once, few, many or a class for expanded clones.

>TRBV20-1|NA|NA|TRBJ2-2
CSGWQGPGELFF
TGCAGTGGGTGGCAGGGTCCCGGGGAGCTGTTTTTT
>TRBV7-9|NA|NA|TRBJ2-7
CASSSAGPYNEQYF
TGTGCCAGCAGCTCCGCGGGACCCTACAATGAGCAGTACTTC
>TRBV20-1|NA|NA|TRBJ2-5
CSASPRSVWETQYF
TGCAGTGCTAGTCCTAGATCGGTGTGGGAGACCCAGTACTTC
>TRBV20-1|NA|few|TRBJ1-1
CIGIRNTEAFF
TGCATTGGGATTCGTAACACTGAAGCTTTCTTT
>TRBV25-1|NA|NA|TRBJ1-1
CASGSSTEAFF
TGTGCCAGCGGTAGTAGCACTGAAGCTTTCTTT
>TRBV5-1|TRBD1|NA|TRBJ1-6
CASSPDRAGSPLHF
TGCGCCAGCAGCCCAGACAGGGCAGGTTCACCCCTCCACTTT
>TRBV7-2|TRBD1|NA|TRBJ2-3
CASARDRGTDTQYF
TGTGCCAGCGCCCGGGACAGGGGAACAGATACGCAGTATTTT
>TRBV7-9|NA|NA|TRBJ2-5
CASSRDGETQYF
TGTGCCAGCAGCCGGGACGGGGAGACCCAGTACTTC
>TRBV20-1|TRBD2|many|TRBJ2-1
CSARVSSGSRYEQFF
TGCAGTGCTAGAGTATCTAGCGGGAGTAGGTATGAGCAGTTCTTC
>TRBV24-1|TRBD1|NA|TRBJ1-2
CAIAGGGYGYTF
TGTGCCATTGCAGGGGGCGGTTATGGCTACACCTTC
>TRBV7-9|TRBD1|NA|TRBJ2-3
CASRPSGTGVNTQYF
TGTGCCAGCAGGCCCTCGGGGACAGGAGTCAATACGCAGTATTTT
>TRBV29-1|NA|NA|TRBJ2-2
CSARTTGELFF
TGCAGCGCCCGGACTACCGGGGAGCTGTTCTTT
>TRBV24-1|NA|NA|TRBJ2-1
CATSGLSSYNEQFF
TGTGCCACCTCGGGACTCTCCTCCTACAATGAGCAGTTCTTC
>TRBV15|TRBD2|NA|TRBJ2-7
CATSRDRLAGGWGSYEQYF
TGTGCCACCAGCAGAGATCGACTAGCGGGAGGATGGGGGAGCTACGAGCAGTACTTC
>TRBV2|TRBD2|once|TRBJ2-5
CASSESQLAGVQETQYF
TGTGCCAGCAGTGAATCTCAACTAGCGGGGGTGCAAGAGACCCAGTACTTC
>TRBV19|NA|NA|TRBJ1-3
CASSIAGNSGNTIYF
TGTGCCAGTAGTATAGCAGGGAATTCTGGAAACACCATATATTTT
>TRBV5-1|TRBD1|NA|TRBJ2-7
CASSLRQGRDEQYF
TGCGCCAGCAGCTTAAGACAGGGACGCGACGAGCAGTACTTC
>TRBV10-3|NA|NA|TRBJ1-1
CAISGGKTYNTEAFF
TGTGCCATCAGTGGGGGGAAAACTTACAACACTGAAGCTTTCTTT
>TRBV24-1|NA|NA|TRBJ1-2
CATSEGTSTSGYTF
TGTGCCACCAGTGAGGGGACGTCTACAAGCGGCTACACCTTC
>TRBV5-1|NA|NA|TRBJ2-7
CASSSRGYSYEQYF
TGCGCCAGCAGCTCCAGAGGATACTCCTACGAGCAGTACTTC
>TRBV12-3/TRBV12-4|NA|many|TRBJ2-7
CASSADRSSYEQYF
TGTGCCAGCAGCGCCGACAGGAGCTCCTACGAGCAGTACTTC
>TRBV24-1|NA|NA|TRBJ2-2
CATSDFFADEQFFGELFF
NA
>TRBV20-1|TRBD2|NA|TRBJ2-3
CSAELAGWPSTDTQYF
TGCAGTGCGGAACTAGCGGGCTGGCCTAGCACAGATACGCAGTATTTT
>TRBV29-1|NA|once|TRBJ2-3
CSVQSLRTPPLWYF
TGCAGCGTTCAGAGCCTAAGGACTCCCCCATTGTGGTATTTT
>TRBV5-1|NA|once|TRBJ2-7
CASSFQGYEQYF
TGCGCCAGCAGCTTCCAGGGGTACGAGCAGTACTTC
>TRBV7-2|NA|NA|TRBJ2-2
CASSSLPGAGELFF
TGTGCCAGCAGCTCACTACCTGGGGCCGGGGAGCTGTTTTTT
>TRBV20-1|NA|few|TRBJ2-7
CSASGTPSSYEQYF
TGCAGTGCGTCCGGGACACCCAGCTCCTACGAGCAGTACTTC
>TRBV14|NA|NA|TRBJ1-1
CASRGRLNTEAFF
TGTGCCAGTAGGGGACGGCTGAACACTGAAGCTTTCTTT
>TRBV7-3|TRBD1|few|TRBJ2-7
CASSLGQNYEQYF
TGTGCCAGCAGCTTGGGACAGAACTACGAGCAGTACTTC
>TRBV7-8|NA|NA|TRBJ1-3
CASRRDHLNTIYF
TGTGCCAGCAGACGGGACCATTTAAACACCATATATTTT
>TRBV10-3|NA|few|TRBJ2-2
CAISGYTGTTGELFF
TGTGCCATCAGTGGATACACGGGGACAACCGGGGAGCTGTTTTTT
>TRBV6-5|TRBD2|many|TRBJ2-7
CASSYTLAGGNYEQYF
TGTGCCAGCAGTTACACACTAGCGGGAGGTAACTACGAGCAGTACTTC
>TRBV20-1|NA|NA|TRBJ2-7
CSAIWGAYEQYF
TGCAGTGCTATATGGGGGGCCTACGAGCAGTACTTC
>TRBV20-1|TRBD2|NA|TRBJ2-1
CSASQLANNEQFF
TGCAGTGCTAGTCAACTAGCGAACAATGAGCAGTTCTTC
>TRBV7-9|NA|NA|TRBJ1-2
CASSPSGTTIYGYTF
TGTGCCAGCAGCCCGTCAGGGACAACGATCTATGGCTACACCTTC
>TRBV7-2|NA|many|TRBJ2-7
CASSPEGGSSYEQYF
TGTGCCAGCAGCCCCGAGGGGGGAAGTTCCTACGAGCAGTACTTC
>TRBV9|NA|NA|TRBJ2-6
CASSTQGLGANVLTF
TGTGCCAGCAGCACTCAGGGTCTTGGGGCCAACGTCCTGACTTTC
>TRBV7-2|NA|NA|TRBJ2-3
CASSSAAGPTDTQYF
TGTGCCAGCAGCTCAGCAGCGGGCCCCACAGATACGCAGTATTTT
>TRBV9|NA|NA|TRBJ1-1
CADSAGQSNTEAFF
TGTGCCGACAGCGCCGGACAGTCGAACACTGAAGCTTTCTTT
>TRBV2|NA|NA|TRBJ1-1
CASIRGVDTEAFF
TGTGCCAGCATCAGGGGCGTGGACACTGAAGCTTTCTTT
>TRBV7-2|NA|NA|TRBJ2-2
CASSLDRVTGELFF
TGTGCCAGCAGCTTAGACAGGGTCACCGGGGAGCTGTTTTTT
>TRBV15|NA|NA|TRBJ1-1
CATSRVVNTEAFF
TGTGCCACCAGCAGAGTCGTCAACACTGAAGCTTTCTTT
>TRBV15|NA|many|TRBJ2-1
CATSREGGLLGEQFF
TGTGCCACCAGCAGAGAAGGGGGTTTACTAGGTGAGCAGTTCTTC
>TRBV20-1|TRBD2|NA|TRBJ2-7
CSARGGTSGGDPYEQYF
TGCAGTGCTAGAGGGGGGACTAGCGGGGGCGATCCCTACGAGCAGTACTTC
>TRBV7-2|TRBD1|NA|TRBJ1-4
CASSFGDRDEKLFF
TGTGCCAGCAGCTTTGGGGACAGGGACGAAAAACTGTTTTTT
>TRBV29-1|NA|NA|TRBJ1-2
CSVGGGNYGYTF
TGCAGCGTTGGTGGCGGGAACTATGGCTACACCTTC
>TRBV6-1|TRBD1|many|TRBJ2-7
CASKPGQGALSYEQYF
TGTGCCAGCAAACCCGGACAGGGGGCCCTCTCCTACGAGCAGTACTTC
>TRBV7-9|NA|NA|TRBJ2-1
CASSPTTDYEQFF
TGTGCCAGCAGCCCTACGACAGATTATGAGCAGTTCTTC
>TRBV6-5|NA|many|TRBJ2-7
CASGVPSYEQYF
TGTGCCAGCGGTGTCCCCTCCTACGAGCAGTACTTC
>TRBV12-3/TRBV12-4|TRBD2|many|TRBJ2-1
CASSRGLAGANEQFF
TGTGCCAGCAGTCGGGGACTAGCGGGAGCCAATGAGCAGTTCTTC
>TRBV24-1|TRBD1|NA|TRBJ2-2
CATSDPGTGDTGELFF
TGTGCCACCAGTGACCCTGGGACAGGGGACACCGGGGAGCTGTTTTTT
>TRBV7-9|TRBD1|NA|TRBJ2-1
CASSRRGQEQFF
TGTGCCAGCAGCCGAAGGGGGCAAGAGCAGTTCTTC
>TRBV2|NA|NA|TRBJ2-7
CASSEGGHLSYEQYF
TGTGCCAGCAGTGAAGGGGGACACCTCTCCTACGAGCAGTACTTC
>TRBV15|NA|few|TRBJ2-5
CATSRDLVETQYF
TGTGCCACCAGCAGAGACCTTGTGGAGACCCAGTACTTC
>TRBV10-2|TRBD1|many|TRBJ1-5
CASSEGQGASNQPQHF
TGCGCCAGCAGTGAGGGACAGGGGGCAAGCAATCAGCCCCAGCATTTT